Presented here are 24 T cell receptor beta chains from one specimen sequenced in a study of OX40 agonist ivuxolimab in advanced cancers. Produced via immunoSEQ multiplex PCR; TCRdb's table is partial and in-frame only. The sample has more than 70,000 clones, over 70% seen once. Sequenced material: CD4+ or CD8+ T cells sorted from blood, taken in a trial of the OX40 agonist ivuxolimab. These receptors originate from an adult with an advanced solid tumor such as melanoma, head and neck, liver or kidney cancer.

The CDR3 region has the DNA TGTGCCAGCAGCCAGGTCGGCTACGAGCAGTACTTC. It yields the protein CASSQVGYEQYF. The chain combines TRBV7-8 with TRBJ2-7; D call uncertain. CDR3 length: 12 residues. V was cut by 5 bases and J by 3 bases, with 8 bases left in between. Germline V gene lookup returns CDR1 SGHVS and CDR2 FQNEAQ.

The gene calls are TRBV19 and TRBJ1-2, with D perhaps matching TRBD1 (5 bases). V was clipped by 3 bases and J by 4 bases, with 12 bases between them. Looked up from germline, CDR1 is LNHDA and CDR2 is SQIVND (reference sequence). The CDR3 consists of 14 residues. The CDR3 nucleotides are TGTGCCAGTAGTATGGGGCGACGGAGCTATGGCTACACCTTC. It encodes CASSMGRRSYGYTF.

This clone showed up just a few times. The rearrangement links TRBV7-2 to TRBJ1-1; tentatively, D is TRBD1 (6 bases). This CDR3 is built from 13 residues. Per the germline V gene, CDR1 is SGHTA and CDR2 is FQGNSA. The V end lost 7 bases, the J end lost 1 base, and 10 bases lay between the germline ends. The CDR3 loop is CASNRQENTEAFF. The DNA for the CDR3 is TGTGCCAGCAACCGACAGGAGAACACTGAAGCTTTCTTT.

In DNA form, the CDR3 reads TGTGCCAGCAGTTACCGGATAGGCAGAATGAACACTGAAGCTTTCTTT. This encodes CASSYRIGRMNTEAFF. V and J are TRBV6-5 and TRBJ1-1, with no clear D. The germline V gene has CDR1 MNHEY and CDR2 SVGAGI. V dropped 2 bases and J dropped 0 bases, with 13 bases sitting between them. The length of the CDR3 is 16 residues.

This chain links TRBV18 with TRBJ2-7, with a tentative D call TRBD1 (6 bases). This CDR3 is built from 15 residues. V was pared by 3 bases and J by 0 bases, with 12 bases between. Germline V gene sequence: CDR1 KGHSH, CDR2 LQKENI. The CDR3 is CASSPRTASSYEQYF. CDR3 bases: TGTGCCAGCTCACCTCGGACAGCTAGCTCCTACGAGCAGTACTTC.

V usage is TRBV6-5 and J usage is TRBJ1-5; D remains ambiguous. The CDR3 runs to 13 residues. Trimming left V 2 bases short and J 7 bases short, with 9 bases between. CDR1 and CDR2 from the germline V gene are MNHEY and SVGAGI. The CDR3 DNA is TGTGCCAGCAGTTACCGTCCTTGGCAGCCCCAGCATTTT. Its translation is CASSYRPWQPQHF.

This clone is a singleton in its sample. The V and J genes are TRBV29-1 and TRBJ1-2; D is unresolved. The CDR3 is 13 residues long. Trimming stripped 6 bases from V and 5 bases from J, with 16 bases between. Germline loops: CDR1 SQVTM, CDR2 ANQGSEA. The CDR3 region is CSVGLAGHYGYTF. CDR3 sequence (DNA): TGCAGCGTCGGACTGGCCGGCCATTATGGCTACACCTTC.

V is TRBV27 and J is TRBJ2-7; TRBD2 might be the D (6 bases). Germline CDR1 is MNHEY and CDR2 is SMNVEV (reference sequence). The CDR3 covers 15 residues. V gave up 4 bases and J gave up 0 bases, with 13 bases separating them. Here the CDR3 DNA reads TGTGCCAGCAGTTCCCCGGGACTCAGCTCCTACGAGCAGTACTTC. Translated, it gives CASSSPGLSSYEQYF.

The chain has TRBV5-1 and TRBJ2-2, with D possibly being TRBD1 (6 bases). Germline CDR1 is SGHRS and CDR2 is YFSETQ. The CDR3 loop spans 15 amino acids. V was trimmed by 5 bases and J by 2 bases, leaving 13 bases between them. The CDR3, as DNA: TGCGCCAGCAGTTCCGGGACACCAAACACCGGGGAGCTGTTTTTT. This sequence encodes CASSSGTPNTGELFF.

V gene TRBV20-1 combines with J gene TRBJ1-2, with D unclear. This CDR3 comprises 11 residues. The germline V gene encodes CDR1 DFQATT and CDR2 SNEGSKA (reference sequence). V dropped 4 bases and J dropped 0 bases, with 3 bases sitting between them. The CDR3 here is CSATTNYGYTF. For the CDR3, the DNA is TGCAGTGCTACGACTAACTATGGCTACACCTTC.

CDR3 nucleotide sequence: TGTGCCAGTAGTCGGACCGGCGGGGAGCTGTTTTTT. It encodes CASSRTGGELFF. The genes are TRBV19 and TRBJ2-2, with D hard to call. This CDR3 comprises 12 residues. Trimming shortened V by 5 bases and J by 7 bases, and 8 bases separated the two germline ends. Germline V gene sequence: CDR1 LNHDA, CDR2 SQIVND (reference sequence).

The chain uses TRBV18 and TRBJ1-2; 9 bases align to TRBD1. Germline V gene data show CDR1 as KGHSH and CDR2 as LQKENI. The CDR3 is 14 residues long. The V and J ends lost 6 bases and 4 bases, in that order; junction bases with no gene match: 6. CDR3 nucleotides: TGTGCCAGCTCTCAGGACAGGGGATTCTATGGCTACACCTTC. Amino acid sequence: CASSQDRGFYGYTF.

This clone appeared many times. The chain uses TRBV7-9 and TRBJ1-2; unclear D gene. The CDR3 is 17 residues long. Trimming took 1 base from V and 0 from J, leaving 15 bases between them. Looked up from germline, CDR1 is SEHNR and CDR2 is FQNEAQ (reference sequence). CDR3 sequence (DNA): TGTGCCAGCAGCTTAGTCTCAAGAGACGAATCTAACTATGGCTACACCTTC. Its translation: CASSLVSRDESNYGYTF. The whole variable domain, remainder taken from reference TRBV7-9 and TRBJ1-2, is DTGVSQNPRHKITKRGQNVTFRCDPISEHNRLYWYRQTLGQGPEFLTYFQNEAQLEKSRLLSDRFSAERPKGSFSTLEIQRTEQGDSAMYLCASSLVSRDESNYGYTFGSGTRLTVV.

This rearrangement joins TRBV4-2 to TRBJ2-1, with 8 bases aligning to TRBD2. Germline V gene sequence: CDR1 LGHNA, CDR2 YNFKEQ. The CDR3 runs to 18 residues. The V gene end was trimmed by 0 bases and the J gene end by 7 bases; junction bases not matched to a gene: 14. The CDR3 is CASSQDDDRGGPWNEQFF. As DNA, the CDR3 is TGTGCCAGCAGCCAAGATGACGATCGGGGGGGGCCTTGGAATGAGCAGTTCTTC.

CDR3 sequence (DNA): TGTGCCAGCAGCTGGACAGGGAACGAGCAGTACTTC. Translating gives CASSWTGNEQYF. The chain couples TRBV5-4 to TRBJ2-7, with 8 nucleotides matching TRBD1. Germline-derived CDR1 and CDR2 are SGHNT and YYREEE (reference sequence). The trim removed 3 bases at V and 5 bases at J, leaving 1 base unmatched. The CDR3 covers 12 residues.

V gene TRBV7-3 combines with J gene TRBJ1-3, with D unclear. This CDR3 is 15 amino acids long. V was trimmed by 2 bases and J by 2 bases, leaving 10 bases between them. Per germline, CDR1 SGHTA and CDR2 FQGTGA. The CDR3 DNA is TGTGCCAGCAGCTTAGGATCAACGGCTGGAAACACCATATATTTT. It specifies CASSLGSTAGNTIYF.

The gene calls are TRBV11-2 and TRBJ1-1; 9 bases agree with TRBD1. The CDR3 spans 16 residues. In germline, CDR1 is SGHAT, CDR2 FQNNGV. Trimming at V came to 5 bases and at J to 0 bases, leaving 7 bases not matched to a gene. The CDR3 coding sequence is TGTGCCAGCAGCCCAGGACAGGGGCTAATGAACACTGAAGCTTTCTTT. It yields the protein CASSPGQGLMNTEAFF.

This chain joins TRBV7-2 and TRBJ2-6; the D gene is possibly TRBD1 (5 bases). V shed 5 bases and J shed 0 bases, with 11 bases lying between them. Germline V CDR1 and CDR2: SGHTA, FQGNSA. This CDR3 contains 16 residues. CDR3 coding DNA: TGTGCCAGCAGCCCAGACAGCGCCTCTGGGGCCAACGTCCTGACTTTC. Its translation is CASSPDSASGANVLTF.

This clone was recorded a few times. The V gene is TRBV19, the J gene TRBJ2-1; D possibly corresponds to TRBD2 (6 bases). CDR1 LNHDA and CDR2 SQIVND come from the germline V gene (reference sequence). Trimming stripped 4 bases from V and 7 bases from J, with 29 bases between. The CDR3 loop spans 19 amino acids. The CDR3 protein is CASSTRLVSGNYRANEQFF. For the CDR3, the DNA is TGTGCCAGTAGTACACGACTAGTTTCCGGTAACTACAGAGCGAATGAGCAGTTCTTC.

CDR3 loop: CASSLRRVLGSPLHF. CDR3 nucleotide sequence: TGTGCCAGCAGCTTAAGACGGGTCTTGGGGTCACCCCTCCACTTT. The V call is TRBV21-1, the J call TRBJ1-6. TRBV21-1 is flagged as a pseudogene. This CDR3 comprises 15 residues.

V is TRBV5-1 and J is TRBJ1-2; 7 nucleotides match TRBD1. The CDR3 consists of 12 residues. V gave up 4 bases and J gave up 7 bases; unmatched junction bases: 4. Germline V lookup: CDR1 SGHRS, CDR2 YFSETQ. The chain's CDR3 is CASSLQGFGYTF. CDR3 bases: TGCGCCAGCAGCCTACAGGGGTTTGGCTACACCTTC.

The chain has TRBV7-2 and TRBJ2-3; a weak D match, TRBD2 (5 bases). Trimming removed 0 bases at V and 2 bases at J, with 6 bases between. The CDR3 is 14 amino acids. The germline CDR1 and CDR2 sequences are SGHTA and FQGNSA. The CDR3 nucleotides are TGTGCCAGCAGCTTAGCCGACTACACAGATACGCAGTATTTT. This gives the protein CASSLADYTDTQYF.

The chain employs TRBV9 and TRBJ2-3, with D uncertain. The CDR3 consists of 14 residues. Germline lookup yields CDR1 SGDLS and CDR2 YYNGEE. V lost 0 bases and J 5 bases, leaving 10 bases between the germline ends. Written as DNA, the CDR3 is TGTGCCAGCAGCGTAGAGATGGGGTTAGATACGCAGTATTTT. This gives the protein CASSVEMGLDTQYF.

The V gene is TRBV9, the J gene TRBJ1-6; 7 bases match TRBD1. The CDR3 is 16 amino acids. J lost 4 bases, V lost 3 bases, and 7 bases had no gene match. The germline gives CDR1 SGDLS, CDR2 YYNGEE. Here the CDR3 reads CASSGGSGQYNSPLHF. CDR3 nucleotide sequence: TGTGCCAGCAGCGGTGGCTCGGGACAGTATAATTCACCCCTCCACTTT. The whole variable domain, remainder taken from reference TRBV9 and TRBJ1-6, is DSGVTQTPKHLITATGQRVTLRCSPRSGDLSVYWYQQSLDQGLQFLIQYYNGEERAKGNILERFSAQQFPDLHSELNLSSLELGDSALYFCASSGGSGQYNSPLHFGNGTRLTVT.